The 11 T cell receptor beta chains reported below all come from one sample, sequenced in a study of Ad26.COV2.S vaccination and SARS-CoV-2 variants. Sample treatment: some 20 received Ad26.COV2.S at low or high dose, single or two shots; about 5 received placebo; per-sample allocation not given. Vaccine and placebo recipients were sampled on day 63 after the first injection. The assay was immunoSEQ multiplex PCR, and TCRdb's table has in-frame clones only and misses some. The data show some 370,000 clones, roughly four fifths seen once. This material consisted of peripheral blood, taken in a trial of Ad26.COV2.S vaccine versus placebo. Receptors originate from a person aged 18-60 years who received the Ad26.COV2.S COVID-19 vaccine or a placebo.

This clone has more than one count but fewer than ten. The CDR3 region has the DNA TGTGCCAGCAGCTCAAAGGACTTCCCCCTCCACTTT. The encoded protein is CASSSKDFPLHF. This sequence joins TRBV5-4 and TRBJ1-6; no clear D gene. Trimming cost V 3 bases and J 13 bases, with 11 bases left between them. Germline CDR1 and CDR2: SGHNT and YYREEE (reference sequence). The CDR3 extends over 12 amino acids.

The count of this clone is one. The V and J genes are TRBV6-5 and TRBJ1-1; D gene unclear. V was trimmed by 5 bases and J by 8 bases, leaving 21 bases between them. This CDR3 is 15 amino acids long. Germline values: CDR1 MNHEY, CDR2 SVGAGI. The CDR3 reads CASSTNYWSAPEAFF. Here the CDR3 DNA reads TGTGCCAGCAGTACGAATTACTGGAGCGCTCCCGAAGCTTTCTTT.

The chain recombines TRBV5-1 with TRBJ1-1, with unresolved D. CDR1 and CDR2 (germline): SGHRS, YFSETQ. The CDR3 contains 15 residues. With 1 base removed from V and 1 base from J, the gap between germline ends came to 11 bases. CDR3 region: CASSLLGSPNTEAFF. DNA of the CDR3: TGCGCCAGCAGCTTGTTGGGCTCCCCGAACACTGAAGCTTTCTTT.

This chain links TRBV5-1 with TRBJ1-2; D remains unclear. Between the trimmed V and J ends, which lost 6 bases and 0 bases, there was a span of 9 bases. There are 13 residues in the CDR3. Germline V CDR1 and CDR2: SGHRS, YFSETQ. DNA for the CDR3: TGCGCCAGCACCTCCGGGGCTAACTATGGCTACACCTTC. Its protein product is CASTSGANYGYTF.

The chain has TRBV3-1 (or the pseudogene TRBV3-2) and TRBJ2-2; the D is unclear. The CDR3 has 14 residues. CDR1 is LGHDT and CDR2 is YNNKEL in the germline V gene (reference sequence). V dropped 1 base and J dropped 5 bases, with 8 bases sitting between them. The CDR3 here is CASSQAGKTGELFF. In DNA, the CDR3 is TGTGCCAGCAGCCAAGCAGGAAAAACCGGGGAGCTGTTTTTT.

This clone was detected a few times. This rearrangement joins TRBV19 to TRBJ1-2; D is undetermined. The V gene lost 4 bases and the J gene lost 0 bases, with 6 bases spanning the gap. The CDR3 has 13 amino acids. CDR1 LNHDA and CDR2 SQIVND come from the germline V gene (reference sequence). The CDR3 reads CASSRTSNYGYTF. CDR3 sequence (DNA): TGTGCCAGTAGTAGGACCTCTAACTATGGCTACACCTTC.

The V call is TRBV6-6, the J call TRBJ1-5; TRBD1 agrees at 7 bases. Trimming removed 8 bases from V and 11 bases from J; junction bases left unmatched: 9. The CDR3 has 12 residues. Germline assignment: CDR1 MNHNY and CDR2 SVGAGI (reference sequence). This chain's CDR3 is CASHQGGMAQHF. CDR3 sequence (DNA): TGTGCCAGCCACCAGGGGGGGATGGCCCAGCATTTT.

The J gene is TRBJ2-7, the V gene TRBV6-5; D is uncertain. Germline CDR1 reads MNHEY; CDR2 reads SVGAGI. This CDR3 is 15 amino acids long. Trimming took 6 bases from V and 2 from J, leaving 17 bases between them. The CDR3 sequence is CASSPRADEPYEQYF. The CDR3, as DNA: TGTGCCAGCAGCCCCCGGGCTGATGAACCCTACGAGCAGTACTTC.

This chain connects TRBV12-3 or TRBV12-4 to TRBJ1-1; tentatively, D is TRBD1 (5 bases). V lost 4 bases to trimming and J lost 4 bases, with 10 bases between them. The CDR3 loop spans 13 amino acids. CDR3 DNA sequence: TGTGCCAGCAGTTACGGGGCAACCACTGAAGCTTTCTTT. It codes for CASSYGATTEAFF.

The V gene is TRBV7-2, the J gene TRBJ2-3, with TRBD2 matching over 9 bases. The CDR3 has 16 residues. V was clipped by 4 bases and J by 0 bases; unmatched bases: 5. Germline V gene sequence: CDR1 SGHTA, CDR2 FQGNSA. CDR3 DNA sequence: TGTGCCAGCAGCTCGGGACTAGCCCAAAGCACAGATACGCAGTATTTT. Translation gives CASSSGLAQSTDTQYF.

This clone was detected many times. The rearrangement joins TRBV11-3 to TRBJ1-4; D possibly corresponds to TRBD1 (5 bases). V lost 4 bases and J 8 bases, leaving 14 bases between the germline ends. The length of the CDR3 is 14 residues. Germline CDR1 is SGHNT and CDR2 is YENEEA. CDR3 residues: CASSSSGGREKLFF. The CDR3 DNA is TGTGCCAGCAGCTCCTCCGGGGGAAGAGAAAAACTGTTTTTT.